Listed below are T cell receptor beta chains from one sample, sequenced in a study of vaccination and CD4 T cells after COVID-19. What these receptors recognize is not known. TCRdb reanalysed the PCR reads using MiXCR and keeps one entry per CDR3 protein. The sample has 8,000 or so distinct CDR3 sequences, 30% to 40% seen once. The sequenced sample was CD4+ T cells from blood, cultured in vitro. Every receptor here comes from a human donor in good health. Each CDR3 is given with its conserved first and last residue. The D gene is left open where the match is weak. A row's size may be missing; if present it is once, few, many or a size class.

d_call	clone_size	j_call	v_call	cdr3_nt	cdr3_aa
TRBD2	large	TRBJ2-3	TRBV27	TGTGCCAGCAGTTTAAGCGGGAGGAGCACAGATACGCAGTATTTT	CASSLSGRSTDTQYF
.	.	TRBJ2-1	TRBV20-1	TGCAGTGCTAGACCAACTCTAGCCTTTGGCTACAATGAGCAGTTCTTC	CSARPTLAFGYNEQFF
TRBD1	.	TRBJ2-1	TRBV7-2	TGTGCCAGCAGCTTAGACAGGGGACACTACAATGAGCAGTTCTTC	CASSLDRGHYNEQFF
TRBD1	.	TRBJ2-7	TRBV6-5	TGTGCCAGCAGTTACCTCACAGGGGGCCCCTACGAGCAGTACTTC	CASSYLTGGPYEQYF
.	few	TRBJ2-3	TRBV6-4	TGTGCCAGCAGTGGGGCAAATGGAGGTACGCAGTATTTT	CASSGANGGTQYF
.	.	TRBJ1-1	TRBV7-3	TGTGCCAGCAGCTCGGGGGCCAACACTGAAGCTTTCTTT	CASSSGANTEAFF
.	few	TRBJ2-5	TRBV7-8	TGTGCCAGCAGCTTAGCGTGGAATCTAGAGACCCAGTACTTC	CASSLAWNLETQYF
.	medium-sized	TRBJ1-1	TRBV27	TGTGCCAGCAGTTTTACCACAGGGTTAACTGAAGCTTTCTTT	CASSFTTGLTEAFF
.	.	TRBJ2-7	TRBV12-3/TRBV12-4	TGTGCCAGCAGTTTAGCAGGGGCCCCTTACGAGCAGTACTTC	CASSLAGAPYEQYF
.	few	TRBJ2-3	TRBV28	TGTGCCAGCAGTTTCCGAACGCTAGGCGATACGCAGTATTTT	CASSFRTLGDTQYF
.	.	TRBJ2-3	TRBV6-2/TRBV6-3	TGTGCCAGCGGTCCCCCGACCCTTAGCGGTGCGCAGTATTTT	CASGPPTLSGAQYF
TRBD2	.	TRBJ2-1	TRBV18	TGTGCCAGCTCACGCGGACTAGCCAACTACAATGAGCAGTTCTTC	CASSRGLANYNEQFF
.	.	TRBJ2-1	TRBV7-9	TGTGCCAGCAGCTTATATAATGGGGAGGCTGAGCAGTTCTTC	CASSLYNGEAEQFF
TRBD1	.	TRBJ1-1	TRBV6-1	TGTGCCAGCAGCACAACAGGGGTGACGACTGAAGCTTTCTTT	CASSTTGVTTEAFF
TRBD1	.	TRBJ1-6	TRBV25-1	TGTGCCAGCAGTGACTACAGGGGAGGGAATTCACCCCTCCACTTT	CASSDYRGGNSPLHF